Sequencing of this T cell receptor (beta chain) was carried out in a study of blood T cells in healthy people across ages. About the research overall: Template switching caught about one barcoded beta molecule for each two T cells. Study-wide points: Age brought a roughly linear fall in TCR beta diversity measured per million T cells.

To note about this clonotype: What it recognizes is unknown.

CDR3 length: 13 amino acids. The germline V and J ends were trimmed by 2 bases and 8 bases, with 12 bases remaining between them. Germline values: CDR1 MNHNY, CDR2 SVGAGI (reference sequence). Together with a sample-barcoded 5' primer, a J-beta primer mix was included in a second PCR lasting roughly 6 to 12 cycles. A 12-random-nucleotide template-switch adaptor tagged each cDNA molecule. TCRdb reanalysed the 5' RACE reads using MiXCR and keeps one entry per CDR3 protein. The sample has over 1,500,000 distinct CDR3 sequences; around half are singletons. This receptor was taken from a woman aged 40 to 49 in good health. This rearrangement joins TRBV6-6 to TRBJ1-2, with D perhaps matching TRBD1 (5 bases). The sequenced sample was blood. For the CDR3, the DNA is TGTGCCAGCAGTTACATGGGCCAGGGAGGCTACACCTTC. As protein: CASSYMGQGGYTF.